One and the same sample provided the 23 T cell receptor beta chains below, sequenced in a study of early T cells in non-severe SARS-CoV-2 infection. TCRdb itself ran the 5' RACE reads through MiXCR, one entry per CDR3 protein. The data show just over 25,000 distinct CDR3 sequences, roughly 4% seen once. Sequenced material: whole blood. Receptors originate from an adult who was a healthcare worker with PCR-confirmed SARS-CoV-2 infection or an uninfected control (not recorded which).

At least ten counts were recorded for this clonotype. For the CDR3, the DNA is TGTGCCAGCAGTTACCGGGGTAGCAGTTACTACAATGAGCAGTTCTTC. Residues: CASSYRGSSYYNEQFF. This rearrangement joins TRBV6-2 or TRBV6-3 to TRBJ2-1; perhaps TRBD2 as D (5 bases). Trimming stripped 2 bases from V and 3 bases from J, with 14 bases between. The germline V gene encodes CDR1 MNHEY and CDR2 SVGEGT. The CDR3 loop spans 16 amino acids.

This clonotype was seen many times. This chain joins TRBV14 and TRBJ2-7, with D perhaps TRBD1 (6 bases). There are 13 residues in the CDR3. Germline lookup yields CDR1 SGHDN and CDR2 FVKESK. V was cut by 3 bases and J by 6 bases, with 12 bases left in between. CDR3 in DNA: TGTGCCAGCAGCCAGGTGGGACACCCCGAGCAGTACTTC. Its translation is CASSQVGHPEQYF.

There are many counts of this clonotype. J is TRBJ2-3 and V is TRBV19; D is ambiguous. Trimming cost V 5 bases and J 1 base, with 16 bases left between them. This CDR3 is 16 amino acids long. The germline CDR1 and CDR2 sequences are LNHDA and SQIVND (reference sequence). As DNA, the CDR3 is TGTGCCAGTAGTCCCACCCCCAGGACCCGCACAGATACGCAGTATTTT. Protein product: CASSPTPRTRTDTQYF. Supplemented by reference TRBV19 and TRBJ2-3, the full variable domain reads DGGITQSPKYLFRKEGQNVTLSCEQNLNHDAMYWYRQDPGQGLRLIYYSQIVNDFQKGDIAEGYSVSREKKESFPLTVTSAQKNPTAFYLCASSPTPRTRTDTQYFGPGTRLTVL.

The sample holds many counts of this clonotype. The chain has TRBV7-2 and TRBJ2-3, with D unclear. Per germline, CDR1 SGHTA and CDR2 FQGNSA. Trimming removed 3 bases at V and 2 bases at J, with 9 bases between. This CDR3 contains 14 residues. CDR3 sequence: CASSFGRVTDTQYF. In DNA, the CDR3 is TGTGCCAGCAGCTTCGGTCGGGTCACAGATACGCAGTATTTT.

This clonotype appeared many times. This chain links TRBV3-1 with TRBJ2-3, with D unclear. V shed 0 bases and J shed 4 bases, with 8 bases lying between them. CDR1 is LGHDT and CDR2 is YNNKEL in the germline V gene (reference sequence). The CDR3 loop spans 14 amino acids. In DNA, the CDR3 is TGTGCCAGCAGCCAAGATCTACGTTCAGATACGCAGTATTTT. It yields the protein CASSQDLRSDTQYF.

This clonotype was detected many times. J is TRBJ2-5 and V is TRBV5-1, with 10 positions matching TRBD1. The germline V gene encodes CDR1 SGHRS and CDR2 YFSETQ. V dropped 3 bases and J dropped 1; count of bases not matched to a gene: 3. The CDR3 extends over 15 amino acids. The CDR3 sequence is CASSSGTGVQETQYF. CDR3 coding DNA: TGCGCCAGCAGCTCCGGGACAGGGGTCCAAGAGACCCAGTACTTC.

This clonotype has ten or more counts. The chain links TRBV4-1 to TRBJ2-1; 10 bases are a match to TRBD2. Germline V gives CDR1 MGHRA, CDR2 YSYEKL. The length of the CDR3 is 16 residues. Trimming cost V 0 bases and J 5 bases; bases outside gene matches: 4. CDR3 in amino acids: CASSQERTSGDNEQFF. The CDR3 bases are TGCGCCAGCAGCCAAGAGAGGACTAGCGGAGACAATGAGCAGTTCTTC.

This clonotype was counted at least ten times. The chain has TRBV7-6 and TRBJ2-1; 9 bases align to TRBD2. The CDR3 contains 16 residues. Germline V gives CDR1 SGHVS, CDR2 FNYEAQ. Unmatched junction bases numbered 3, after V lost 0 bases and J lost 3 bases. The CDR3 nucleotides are TGTGCCAGCAGCTTAGCTAGCGGGAGTATCTACAATGAGCAGTTCTTC. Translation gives CASSLASGSIYNEQFF.

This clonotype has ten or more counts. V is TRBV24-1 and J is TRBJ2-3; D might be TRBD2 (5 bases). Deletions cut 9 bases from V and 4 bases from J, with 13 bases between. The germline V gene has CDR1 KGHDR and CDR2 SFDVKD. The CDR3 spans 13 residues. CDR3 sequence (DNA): TGTGCCACCTCAGGAGGTTATTCAGATACGCAGTATTTT. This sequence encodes CATSGGYSDTQYF.

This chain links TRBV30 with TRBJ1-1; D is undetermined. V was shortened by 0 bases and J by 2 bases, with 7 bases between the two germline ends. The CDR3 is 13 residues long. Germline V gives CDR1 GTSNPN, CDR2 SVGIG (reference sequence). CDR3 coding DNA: TGTGCCTGGAGTGTACGGGTTAACACTGAAGCTTTCTTT. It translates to CAWSVRVNTEAFF.

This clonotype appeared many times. As DNA, the CDR3 is TGTGCCAGCAGCCCACCGGGACAGACGCGATCGGAGTACTTC. This translates into CASSPPGQTRSEYF. This chain links TRBV28 with TRBJ2-7, with 7 bases matching TRBD1. From germline, CDR1 is MDHEN and CDR2 SYDVKM. CDR3 length: 14 amino acids. V shed 6 bases, J shed 11 bases, and the junction held 16 bases outside the gene matches.

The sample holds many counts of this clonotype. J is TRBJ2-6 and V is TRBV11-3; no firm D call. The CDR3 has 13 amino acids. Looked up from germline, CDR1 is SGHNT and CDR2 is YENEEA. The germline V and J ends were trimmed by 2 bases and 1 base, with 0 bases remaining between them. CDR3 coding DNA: TGTGCCAGCAGCTTATCTGGGGCCAACGTCCTGACTTTC. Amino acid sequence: CASSLSGANVLTF.

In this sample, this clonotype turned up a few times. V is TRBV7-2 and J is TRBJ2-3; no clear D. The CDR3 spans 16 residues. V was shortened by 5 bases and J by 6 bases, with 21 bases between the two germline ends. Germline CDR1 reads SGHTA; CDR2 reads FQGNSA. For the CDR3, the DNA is TGTGCCAGCAGCCGTTCAAAGGATGGGCCTTGGGATACGCAGTATTTT. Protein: CASSRSKDGPWDTQYF. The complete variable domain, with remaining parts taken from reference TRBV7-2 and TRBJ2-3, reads GAGVSQSPSNKVTEKGKDVELRCDPISGHTALYWYRQSLGQGLEFLIYFQGNSAPDKSGLPSDRFSAERTGGSVSTLTIQRTQQEDSAVYLCASSRSKDGPWDTQYFGPGTRLTVL.

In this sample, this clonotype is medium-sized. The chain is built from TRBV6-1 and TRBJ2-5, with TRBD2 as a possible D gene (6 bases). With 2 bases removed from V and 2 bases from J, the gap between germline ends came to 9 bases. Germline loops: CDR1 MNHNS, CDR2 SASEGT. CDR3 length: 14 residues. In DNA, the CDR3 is TGTGCCAGCAGTGAAATGGCGGGACAAGAGACCCAGTACTTC. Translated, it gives CASSEMAGQETQYF.

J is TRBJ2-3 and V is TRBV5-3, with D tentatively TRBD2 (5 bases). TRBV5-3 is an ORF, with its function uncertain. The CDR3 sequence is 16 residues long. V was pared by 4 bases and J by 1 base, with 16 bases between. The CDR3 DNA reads TGTGCCAGAAGCCCCTACCCCCGGGAAGGCACAGATACGCAGTATTTT. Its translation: CARSPYPREGTDTQYF.

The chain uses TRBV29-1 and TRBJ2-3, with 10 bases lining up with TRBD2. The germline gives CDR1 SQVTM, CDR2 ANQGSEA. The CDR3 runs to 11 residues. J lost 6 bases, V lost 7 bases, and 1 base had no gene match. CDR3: CSGGLADTQYF. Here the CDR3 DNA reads TGCAGCGGGGGACTAGCGGATACGCAGTATTTT.

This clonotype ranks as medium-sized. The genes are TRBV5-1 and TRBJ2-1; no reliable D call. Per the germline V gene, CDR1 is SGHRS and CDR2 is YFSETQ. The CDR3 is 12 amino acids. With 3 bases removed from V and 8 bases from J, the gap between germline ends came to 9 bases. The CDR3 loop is CASSSPKYEQFF. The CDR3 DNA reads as TGCGCCAGCAGCTCCCCCAAGTATGAGCAGTTCTTC.

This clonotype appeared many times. CDR3 coding DNA: TGTGCCAGCAGCCCGGACGGCTATGGCTACACCTTC. It codes for CASSPDGYGYTF. The V and J genes are TRBV5-4 and TRBJ1-2; D remains ambiguous. Germline loops: CDR1 SGHNT, CDR2 YYREEE (reference sequence). V lost 4 bases to trimming and J lost 4 bases, with 8 bases between them. The CDR3 extends over 12 amino acids.

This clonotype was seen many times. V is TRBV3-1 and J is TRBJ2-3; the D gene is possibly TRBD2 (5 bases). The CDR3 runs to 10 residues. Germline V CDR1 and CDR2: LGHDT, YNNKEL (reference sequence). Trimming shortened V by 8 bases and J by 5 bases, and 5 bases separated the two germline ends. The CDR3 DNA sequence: TGTGCCAGCGGGAGAGATACGCAGTATTTT. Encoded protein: CASGRDTQYF.

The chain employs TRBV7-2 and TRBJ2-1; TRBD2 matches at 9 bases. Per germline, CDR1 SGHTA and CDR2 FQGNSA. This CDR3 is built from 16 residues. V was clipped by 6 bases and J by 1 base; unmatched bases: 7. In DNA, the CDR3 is TGTGCCAGCAGGCTAGGTAGCGGGGGTTCCTACAATGAGCAGTTCTTC. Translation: CASRLGSGGSYNEQFF.

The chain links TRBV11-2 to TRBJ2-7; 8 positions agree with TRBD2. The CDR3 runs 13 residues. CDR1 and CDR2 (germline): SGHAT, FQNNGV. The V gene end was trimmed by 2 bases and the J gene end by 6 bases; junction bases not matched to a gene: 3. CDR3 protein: CASSLRLASEQYF. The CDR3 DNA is TGTGCCAGCAGCTTAAGACTAGCGAGCGAGCAGTACTTC.

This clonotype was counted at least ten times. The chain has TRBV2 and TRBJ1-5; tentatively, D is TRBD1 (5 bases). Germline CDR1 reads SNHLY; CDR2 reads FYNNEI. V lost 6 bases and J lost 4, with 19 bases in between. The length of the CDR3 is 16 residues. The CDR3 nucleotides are TGTGCCAGCAGCCCACCAGGGATCGGGGGGAATCAGCCCCAGCATTTT. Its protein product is CASSPPGIGGNQPQHF.

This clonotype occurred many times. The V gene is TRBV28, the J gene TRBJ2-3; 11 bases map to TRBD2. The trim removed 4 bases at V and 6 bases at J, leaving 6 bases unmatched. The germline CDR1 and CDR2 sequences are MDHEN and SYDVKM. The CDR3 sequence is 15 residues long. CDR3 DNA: TGTGCCAGCAGTTCGCTAGCGGGAGGAGCGGATACGCAGTATTTT. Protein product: CASSSLAGGADTQYF. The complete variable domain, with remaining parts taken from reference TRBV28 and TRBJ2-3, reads DVKVTQSSRYLVKRTGEKVFLECVQDMDHENMFWYRQDPGLGLRLIYFSYDVKMKEKGDIPEGYSVSREKKERFSLILESASTNQTSMYLCASSSLAGGADTQYFGPGTRLTVL.